This TCR beta chain derives from a study of chemoradiotherapy in HPV16-positive cancers. For the study at large: Candidate HPV-specific clones and shared TCR motifs came from two HPV16-positive patients. Points from the study as a whole: In HPV16-positive patients, HPV-responsive T-cell expansion tracked better recurrence-free survival. Candidate HPV-specific clones and E7-related TCR motifs grew in tumor during treatment.

This clone is classed as large (0.1 to 1%). Its target is unknown. Repertoires were sampled repeatedly during chemoradiotherapy. The junction had 2 bases not matched to a gene; V was cut back by 8 bases and J by 2 bases. The CDR3 loop spans 12 amino acids. Germline V gene lookup returns CDR1 SNHLY and CDR2 FYNNEI. Only in-frame clones appear in the TCRdb table, and some are missing; sequencing was by immunoSEQ multiplex PCR. The data show fewer than 7,500 clones, with around nine tenths seen just once and roughly a quarter held by the top ten. This receptor was obtained from a human donor with HPV-associated anogenital cancer. V and J are TRBV2 and TRBJ2-7; 8 bases are shared with TRBD2. Sequencing used blood, obtained from a patient who underwent chemoradiotherapy. The chain's CDR3 is CASGGRTYEQYF. CDR3 DNA sequence: TGTGCCAGCGGCGGGAGGACCTACGAGCAGTACTTC.